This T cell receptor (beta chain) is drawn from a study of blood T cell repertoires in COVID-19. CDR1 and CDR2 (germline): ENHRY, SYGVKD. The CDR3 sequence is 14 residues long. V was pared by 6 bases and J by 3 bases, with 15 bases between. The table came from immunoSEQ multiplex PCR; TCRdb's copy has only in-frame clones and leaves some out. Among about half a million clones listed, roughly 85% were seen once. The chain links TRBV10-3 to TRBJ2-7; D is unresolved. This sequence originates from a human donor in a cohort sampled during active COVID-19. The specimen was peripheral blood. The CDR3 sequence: CAISPFQAVYEQYF. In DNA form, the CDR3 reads TGTGCCATCAGCCCTTTTCAGGCTGTCTACGAGCAGTACTTC.